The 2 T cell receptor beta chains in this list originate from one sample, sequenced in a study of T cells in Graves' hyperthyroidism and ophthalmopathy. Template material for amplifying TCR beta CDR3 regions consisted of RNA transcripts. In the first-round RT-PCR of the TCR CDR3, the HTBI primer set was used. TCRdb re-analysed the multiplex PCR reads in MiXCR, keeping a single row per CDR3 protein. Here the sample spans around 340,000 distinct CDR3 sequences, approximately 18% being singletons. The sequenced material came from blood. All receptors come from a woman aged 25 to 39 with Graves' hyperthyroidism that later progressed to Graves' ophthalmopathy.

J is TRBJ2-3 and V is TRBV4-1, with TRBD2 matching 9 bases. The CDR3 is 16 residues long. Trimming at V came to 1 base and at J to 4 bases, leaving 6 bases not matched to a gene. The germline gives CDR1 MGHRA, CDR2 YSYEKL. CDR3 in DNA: TGCGCCAGCAGCCAAGTGCTGCGGGAGGGCGCAGATACGCAGTATTTT. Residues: CASSQVLREGADTQYF.

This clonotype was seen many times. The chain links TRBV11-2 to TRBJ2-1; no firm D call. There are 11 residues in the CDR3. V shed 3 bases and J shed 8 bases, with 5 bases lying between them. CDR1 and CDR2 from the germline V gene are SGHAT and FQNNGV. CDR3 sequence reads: CASSLVDEQFF. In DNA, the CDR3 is TGTGCCAGCAGCTTGGTGGATGAGCAGTTCTTC. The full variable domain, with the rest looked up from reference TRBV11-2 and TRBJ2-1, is EAGVAQSPRYKIIEKRQSVAFWCNPISGHATLYWYQQILGQGPKLLIQFQNNGVVDDSQLPKDRFSAERLKGVDSTLKIQPAKLEDSAVYLCASSLVDEQFFGPGTRLTVL.